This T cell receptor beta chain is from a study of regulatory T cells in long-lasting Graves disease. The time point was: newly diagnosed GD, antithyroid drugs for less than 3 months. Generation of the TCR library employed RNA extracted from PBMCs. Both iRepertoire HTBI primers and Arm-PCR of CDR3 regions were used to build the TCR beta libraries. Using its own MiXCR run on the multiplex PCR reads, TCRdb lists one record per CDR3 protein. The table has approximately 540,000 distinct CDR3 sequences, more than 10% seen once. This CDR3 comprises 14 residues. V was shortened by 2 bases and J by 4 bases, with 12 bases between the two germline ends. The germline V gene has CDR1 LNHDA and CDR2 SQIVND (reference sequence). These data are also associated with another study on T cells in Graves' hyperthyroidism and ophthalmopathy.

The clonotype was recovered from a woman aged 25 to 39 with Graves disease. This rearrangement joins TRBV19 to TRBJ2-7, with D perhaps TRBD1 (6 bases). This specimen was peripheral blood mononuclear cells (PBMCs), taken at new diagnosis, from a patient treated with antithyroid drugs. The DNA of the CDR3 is TGTGCCAGTAGTATAAGGCCAAGGGGGTACGAGCAGTACTTC. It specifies CASSIRPRGYEQYF. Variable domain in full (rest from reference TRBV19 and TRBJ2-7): DGGITQSPKYLFRKEGQNVTLSCEQNLNHDAMYWYRQDPGQGLRLIYYSQIVNDFQKGDIAEGYSVSREKKESFPLTVTSAQKNPTAFYLCASSIRPRGYEQYFGPGTRLTVT.